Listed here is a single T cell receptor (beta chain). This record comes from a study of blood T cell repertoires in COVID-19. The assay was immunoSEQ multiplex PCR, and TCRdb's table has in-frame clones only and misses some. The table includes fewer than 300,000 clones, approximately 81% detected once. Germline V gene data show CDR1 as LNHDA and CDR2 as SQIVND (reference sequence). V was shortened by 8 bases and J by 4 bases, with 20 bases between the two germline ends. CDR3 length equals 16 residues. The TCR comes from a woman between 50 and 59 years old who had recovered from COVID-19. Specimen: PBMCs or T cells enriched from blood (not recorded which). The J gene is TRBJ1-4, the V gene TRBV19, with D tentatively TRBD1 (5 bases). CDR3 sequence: CASSYHSWTHNEKLFF. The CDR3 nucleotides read TGTGCCAGTTCCTATCATTCGTGGACACATAATGAAAAACTGTTTTTT.